This TCR beta chain was captured by sequencing in a study of beta chain features in type 1 diabetes. Notes on the study in general: Shorter TCRB CDR3s, moderately but significantly so, were found in Type 1 diabetes patients in all four CD4+ subsets.

This clone occurred a few times. As yet, its antigen is unknown. Reverse transcribing all isolated RNA meant expressed TCRB transcripts were sequenced. The assay was immunoSEQ multiplex PCR, and TCRdb's table has in-frame clones only and misses some. The table has approximately 130,000 clones, roughly a sixth seen once. This clonotype originated in a man in his late teens or twenties with type 1 diabetes. The sequencing input was central memory CD4+ T cells from blood.

CDR3 amino acids: CASSLEHPGGYTF. CDR3 bases: TGTGCCAGCAGCTTGGAACATCCCGGGGGCTACACCTTC. The chain has TRBV5-4 and TRBJ1-2; D is undetermined. Trimming removed 0 bases from V and 8 bases from J, with 11 bases in between. CDR3 length: 13 residues. Germline values: CDR1 SGHNT, CDR2 YYREEE (reference sequence). Complete variable domain (other parts from reference TRBV5-4 and TRBJ1-2): ETGVTQSPTHLIKTRGQQVTLRCSSQSGHNTVSWYQQALGQGPQFIFQYYREEENGRGNFPPRFSGLQFPNYSSELNVNALELDDSALYLCASSLEHPGGYTFGSGTRLTVV.